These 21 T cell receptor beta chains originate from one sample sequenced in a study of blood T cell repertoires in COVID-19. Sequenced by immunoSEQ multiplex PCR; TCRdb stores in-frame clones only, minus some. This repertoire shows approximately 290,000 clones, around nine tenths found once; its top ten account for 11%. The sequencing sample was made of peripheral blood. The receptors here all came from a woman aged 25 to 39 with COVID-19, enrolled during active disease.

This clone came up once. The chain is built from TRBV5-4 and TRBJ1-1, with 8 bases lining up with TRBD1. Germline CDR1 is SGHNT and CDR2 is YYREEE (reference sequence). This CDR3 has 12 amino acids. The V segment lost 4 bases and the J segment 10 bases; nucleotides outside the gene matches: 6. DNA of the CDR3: TGTGCCAGCAGCCACGGACAGGGAACAGCTTTCTTT. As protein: CASSHGQGTAFF.

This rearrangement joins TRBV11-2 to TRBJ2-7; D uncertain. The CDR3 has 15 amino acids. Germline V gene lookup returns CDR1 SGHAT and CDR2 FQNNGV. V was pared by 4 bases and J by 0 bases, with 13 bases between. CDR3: CASSSAQWPSYEQYF. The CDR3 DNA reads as TGTGCCAGCAGCTCCGCCCAGTGGCCCTCCTACGAGCAGTACTTC.

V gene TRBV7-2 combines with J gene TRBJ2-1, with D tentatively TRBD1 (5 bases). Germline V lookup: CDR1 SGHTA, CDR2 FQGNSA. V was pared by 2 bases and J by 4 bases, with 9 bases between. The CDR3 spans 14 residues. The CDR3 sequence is CASSLLPGYNEQFF. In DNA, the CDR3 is TGTGCCAGCAGCTTACTCCCAGGGTACAATGAGCAGTTCTTC.

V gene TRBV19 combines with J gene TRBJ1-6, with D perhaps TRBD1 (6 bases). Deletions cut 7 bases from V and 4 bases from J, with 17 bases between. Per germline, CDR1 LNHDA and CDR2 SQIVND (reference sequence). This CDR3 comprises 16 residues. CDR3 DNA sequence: TGTGCCAGTACCCTGCAGGGGACCCTTTATAATTCACCCCTCCACTTT. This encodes CASTLQGTLYNSPLHF.

In DNA form, the CDR3 reads TGCAGCGCTCGGGAAACCTATAATTCACCCCTCCACTTT. Protein product: CSARETYNSPLHF. The chain links TRBV29-1 to TRBJ1-6; D is ambiguous. Trimming removed 7 bases from V and 2 bases from J, with 9 bases in between. The CDR3 covers 13 residues. Germline loops: CDR1 SQVTM, CDR2 ANQGSEA.

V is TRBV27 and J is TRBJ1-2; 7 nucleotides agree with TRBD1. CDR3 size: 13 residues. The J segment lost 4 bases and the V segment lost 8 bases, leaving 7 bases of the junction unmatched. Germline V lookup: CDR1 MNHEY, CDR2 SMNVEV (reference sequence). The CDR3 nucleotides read TGTGCCAGCGGGGACAGCCTGACCTATGGCTACACCTTC. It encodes CASGDSLTYGYTF.

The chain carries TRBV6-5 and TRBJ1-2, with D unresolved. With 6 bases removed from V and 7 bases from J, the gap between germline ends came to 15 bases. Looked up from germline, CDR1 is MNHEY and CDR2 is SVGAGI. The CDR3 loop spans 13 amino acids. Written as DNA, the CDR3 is TGTGCCAGCAGGTGGAGGGAGTGGAGTGGCTACACCTTC. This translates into CASRWREWSGYTF.

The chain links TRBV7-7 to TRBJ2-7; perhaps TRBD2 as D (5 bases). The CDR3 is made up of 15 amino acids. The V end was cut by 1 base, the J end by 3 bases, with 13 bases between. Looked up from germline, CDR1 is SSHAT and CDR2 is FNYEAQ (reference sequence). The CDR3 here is CASSLGPSFDYEQYF. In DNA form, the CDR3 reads TGTGCCAGCAGCTTAGGTCCTAGCTTCGACTACGAGCAGTACTTC. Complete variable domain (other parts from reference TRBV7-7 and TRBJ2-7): GAGVSQSPRYKVTKRGQDVTLRCDPISSHATLYWYQQALGQGPEFLTYFNYEAQPDKSGLPSDRFSAERPEGSISTLTIQRTEQRDSAMYRCASSLGPSFDYEQYFGPGTRLTVT.

The CDR3 is CASSPRQDSYNEQFF. In nucleotides, the CDR3 is TGTGCCAGCAGCCCCCGACAGGACTCCTACAATGAGCAGTTCTTC. The V gene is TRBV7-9, the J gene TRBJ2-1; tentatively, D is TRBD1 (6 bases). The germline V gene has CDR1 SEHNR and CDR2 FQNEAQ (reference sequence). Trimming took 5 bases from V and 0 from J, leaving 11 bases between them. The CDR3 runs to 15 residues. Based on the CDR3 plus reference TRBV7-9 and TRBJ2-1, the full variable domain is DTGVSQNPRHKITKRGQNVTFRCDPISEHNRLYWYRQTLGQGPEFLTYFQNEAQLEKSRLLSDRFSAERPKGSFSTLEIQRTEQGDSAMYLCASSPRQDSYNEQFFGPGTRLTVL.

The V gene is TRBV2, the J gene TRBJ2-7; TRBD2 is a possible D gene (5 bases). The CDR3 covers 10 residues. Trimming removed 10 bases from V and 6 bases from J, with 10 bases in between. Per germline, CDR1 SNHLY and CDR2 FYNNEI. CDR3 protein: CATLAPEQYF. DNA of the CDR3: TGTGCCACCCTAGCCCCCGAGCAGTACTTC.

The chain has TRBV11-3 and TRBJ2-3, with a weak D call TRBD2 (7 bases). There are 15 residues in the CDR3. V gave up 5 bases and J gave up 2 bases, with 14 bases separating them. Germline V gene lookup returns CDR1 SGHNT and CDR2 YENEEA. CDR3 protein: CASSRRRGHTDTQYF. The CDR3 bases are TGTGCCAGCAGCCGGCGGCGGGGGCACACAGATACGCAGTATTTT.

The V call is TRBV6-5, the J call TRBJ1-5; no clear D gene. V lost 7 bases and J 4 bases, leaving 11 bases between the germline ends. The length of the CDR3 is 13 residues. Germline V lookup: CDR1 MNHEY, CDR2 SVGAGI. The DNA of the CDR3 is TGTGCCAGCAAACGGGTGTCGAATCAGCCCCAGCATTTT. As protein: CASKRVSNQPQHF.

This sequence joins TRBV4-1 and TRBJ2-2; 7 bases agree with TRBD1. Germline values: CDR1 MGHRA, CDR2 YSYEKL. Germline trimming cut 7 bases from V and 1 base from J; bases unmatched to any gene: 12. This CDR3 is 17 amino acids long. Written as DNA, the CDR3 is TGCGCCAGCAAGCCTCGAGGGGGCTGGGGGAACACCGGGGAGCTGTTTTTT. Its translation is CASKPRGGWGNTGELFF.

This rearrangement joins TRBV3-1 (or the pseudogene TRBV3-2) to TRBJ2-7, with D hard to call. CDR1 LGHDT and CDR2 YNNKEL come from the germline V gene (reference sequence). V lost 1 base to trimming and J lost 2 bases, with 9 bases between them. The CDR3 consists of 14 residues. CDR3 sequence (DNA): TGTGCCAGCAGCCAAGTGGTTAGTCCCTACGAGCAGTACTTC. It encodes CASSQVVSPYEQYF.

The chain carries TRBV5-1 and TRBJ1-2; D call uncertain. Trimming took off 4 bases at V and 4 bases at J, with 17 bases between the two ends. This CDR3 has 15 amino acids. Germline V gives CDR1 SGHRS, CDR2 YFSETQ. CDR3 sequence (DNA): TGCGCCAGCAGCCCAGAGGCGGGAAGGAGCTATGGCTACACCTTC. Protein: CASSPEAGRSYGYTF.

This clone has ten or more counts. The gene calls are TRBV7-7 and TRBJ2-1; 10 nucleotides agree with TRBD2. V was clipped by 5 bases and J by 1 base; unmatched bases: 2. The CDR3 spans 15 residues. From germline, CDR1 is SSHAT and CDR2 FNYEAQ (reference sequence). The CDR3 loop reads CASSGGLASYNEQFF. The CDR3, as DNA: TGTGCCAGCAGCGGGGGACTAGCGTCCTACAATGAGCAGTTCTTC. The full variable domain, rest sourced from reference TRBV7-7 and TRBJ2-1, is GAGVSQSPRYKVTKRGQDVTLRCDPISSHATLYWYQQALGQGPEFLTYFNYEAQPDKSGLPSDRFSAERPEGSISTLTIQRTEQRDSAMYRCASSGGLASYNEQFFGPGTRLTVL.

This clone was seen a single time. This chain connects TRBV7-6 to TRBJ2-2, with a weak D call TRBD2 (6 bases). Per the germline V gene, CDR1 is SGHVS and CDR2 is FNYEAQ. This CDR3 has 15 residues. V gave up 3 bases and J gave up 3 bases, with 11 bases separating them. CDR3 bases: TGTGCCAGCAGCTTGGGGGGTAGGCACACCGGGGAGCTGTTTTTT. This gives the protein CASSLGGRHTGELFF.

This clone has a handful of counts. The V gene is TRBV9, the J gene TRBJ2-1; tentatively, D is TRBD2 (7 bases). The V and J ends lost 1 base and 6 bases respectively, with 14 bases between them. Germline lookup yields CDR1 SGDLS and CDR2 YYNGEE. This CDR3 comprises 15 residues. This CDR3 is CASSVSFRGANEQFF. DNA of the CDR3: TGTGCCAGCAGCGTATCCTTCCGGGGGGCCAATGAGCAGTTCTTC.

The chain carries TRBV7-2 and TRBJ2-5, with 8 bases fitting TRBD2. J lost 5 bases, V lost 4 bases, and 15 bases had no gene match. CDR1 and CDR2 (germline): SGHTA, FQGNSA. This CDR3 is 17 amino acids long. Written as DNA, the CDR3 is TGTGCCAGCAGCTCCCGCCGGGGGGCGGGGGGTTTGGAGACCCAGTACTTC. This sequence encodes CASSSRRGAGGLETQYF.

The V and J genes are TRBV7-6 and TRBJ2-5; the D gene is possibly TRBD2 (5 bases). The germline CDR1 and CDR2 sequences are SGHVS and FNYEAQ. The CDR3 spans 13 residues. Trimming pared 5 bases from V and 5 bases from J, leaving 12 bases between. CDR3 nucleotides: TGTGCCAGCAGCCCCGCGGGCGGTGAGACCCAGTACTTC. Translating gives CASSPAGGETQYF.

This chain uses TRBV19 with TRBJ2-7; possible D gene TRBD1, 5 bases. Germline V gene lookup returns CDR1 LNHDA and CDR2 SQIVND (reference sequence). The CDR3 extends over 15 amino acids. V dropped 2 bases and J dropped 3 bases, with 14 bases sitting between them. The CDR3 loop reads CASSISGREFYEQYF. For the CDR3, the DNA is TGTGCCAGTAGTATATCAGGGCGCGAGTTCTACGAGCAGTACTTC.